This passage covers 24 T cell receptor beta chains from one sample sequenced in a study of blood T cell repertoires in COVID-19. Some clones are missing from TCRdb's copy, which holds only in-frame ones; the method was immunoSEQ multiplex PCR. The sample lists about half a million clones, approximately 85% occurring once. The material sequenced was peripheral blood. The receptors shown here come from a human donor in a cohort sampled during active COVID-19.

This rearrangement joins TRBV7-2 to TRBJ2-7, with TRBD2 matching over 7 bases. V lost 5 bases, J lost 2 bases, and 6 bases stayed unmatched. The CDR3 loop spans 14 amino acids. The germline V gene has CDR1 SGHTA and CDR2 FQGNSA. Here the CDR3 reads CASSVSRGTYEQYF. The CDR3 nucleotides are TGTGCCAGCAGCGTGTCGCGGGGGACCTACGAGCAGTACTTC.

The sample holds a few counts of this clone. This chain connects TRBV23-1 to TRBJ1-1, with 8 nucleotides matching TRBD1. TRBV23-1 is an open reading frame whose function is uncertain. The ends lost 4 bases at V and 2 bases at J; junction bases unmatched: 6. The CDR3 has 15 amino acids. CDR3 nucleotide sequence: TGCGCCAGCAGTCCTCGACAGGGGCGAAACACTGAAGCTTTCTTT. It translates to CASSPRQGRNTEAFF.

This chain links TRBV5-4 with TRBJ2-5; 8 nucleotides align to TRBD1. This CDR3 has 15 amino acids. The V segment lost 3 bases and the J segment 4 bases; nucleotides outside the gene matches: 8. The germline V gene has CDR1 SGHNT and CDR2 YYREEE (reference sequence). CDR3 DNA: TGTGCCAGCAGCTCTGCAGGGGGCTGGAGAGAGACCCAGTACTTC. It is translated as CASSSAGGWRETQYF.

The DNA of the CDR3 is TGTGCCAGCAGTGGTTTTAGGGGCGGGGAAGAGACCCAGTACTTC. It encodes CASSGFRGGEETQYF. The rearrangement joins TRBV2 to TRBJ2-5, with a weak D call TRBD2 (6 bases). The CDR3 has 15 amino acids. Per the germline V gene, CDR1 is SNHLY and CDR2 is FYNNEI. With 4 bases removed from V and 3 bases from J, the gap between germline ends came to 15 bases.

This chain uses TRBV19 with TRBJ2-7, with TRBD2 matching 11 bases. The CDR3 contains 17 residues. After removal of 8 bases from V and 2 bases from J, the junction contained 14 bases not matched to a gene. The V gene's germline CDR1 is LNHDA and CDR2 SQIVND (reference sequence). CDR3 residues: CASPVRLAGGPAYEQYF. The CDR3 nucleotides read TGTGCCAGTCCGGTCCGGCTAGCGGGAGGTCCCGCCTACGAGCAGTACTTC. The entire variable domain, with the rest obtained from reference TRBV19 and TRBJ2-7, is as follows: DGGITQSPKYLFRKEGQNVTLSCEQNLNHDAMYWYRQDPGQGLRLIYYSQIVNDFQKGDIAEGYSVSREKKESFPLTVTSAQKNPTAFYLCASPVRLAGGPAYEQYFGPGTRLTVT.

The table lists this clone with a few counts. This chain uses TRBV5-1 with TRBJ2-5, with 7 bases that match TRBD2. Germline V lookup: CDR1 SGHRS, CDR2 YFSETQ. The CDR3 covers 19 residues. V lost 0 bases and J lost 2; bases outside the gene matches: 16. In DNA form, the CDR3 reads TGCGCCAGCAGCTTGGCCGCGATTGGCGGGAGAGGGTATCAAGAGACCCAGTACTTC. As protein: CASSLAAIGGRGYQETQYF.

The V and J genes are TRBV7-8 and TRBJ1-1, with D possibly matching TRBD1 (5 bases). The CDR3 has 12 residues. In germline, CDR1 is SGHVS, CDR2 FQNEAQ. Trimming cost V 1 base and J 8 bases, with 8 bases left between them. CDR3 protein: CASSLEHREAFF. CDR3 coding DNA: TGTGCCAGCAGCTTAGAGCACAGGGAAGCTTTCTTT.

A few counts support this clone. The V gene is TRBV28, the J gene TRBJ2-2; the D gene is possibly TRBD2 (5 bases). The CDR3 length is 20 residues. Germline loops: CDR1 MDHEN, CDR2 SYDVKM. V lost 6 bases to trimming and J lost 2 bases, with 28 bases between them. The CDR3 spells CASSPTWPDETRLNTGELFF. The CDR3 region has the DNA TGTGCCAGCAGCCCAACGTGGCCAGATGAGACCCGACTAAACACCGGGGAGCTGTTTTTT.

This chain connects TRBV6-6 to TRBJ1-1, with 8 bases that match TRBD1. Looked up from germline, CDR1 is MNHNY and CDR2 is SVGAGI (reference sequence). V lost 6 bases and J lost 0; bases outside the gene matches: 6. The CDR3 totals 15 residues. CDR3 amino acids: CASRTKQGVNTEAFF. The DNA of the CDR3 is TGTGCCAGCAGGACTAAACAGGGGGTGAACACTGAAGCTTTCTTT.

The V call is TRBV21-1, the J call TRBJ2-7; TRBD1 reflects the table's D call only, with no check against the DNA. TRBV21-1 is a pseudogene. The CDR3 is made up of 15 amino acids. CDR3 region: CASSKKWPPRYEQYF. CDR3 DNA: TGTGCCAGCAGCAAAAAATGGCCGCCACGATACGAGCAGTACTTC.

This clone was detected a few times. The chain joins TRBV6-5 to TRBJ1-2, with unresolved D. With 11 bases removed from V and 5 bases from J, the gap between germline ends came to 12 bases. CDR1 MNHEY and CDR2 SVGAGI come from the germline V gene. CDR3 size: 11 residues. The CDR3 reads CADLGLYGYTF. For the CDR3, the DNA is TGTGCCGACCTCGGACTATATGGCTACACCTTC.

V and J are TRBV20-1 and TRBJ1-2; no clear D. This CDR3 is built from 11 residues. Per the germline V gene, CDR1 is DFQATT and CDR2 is SNEGSKA (reference sequence). Trimming took 1 base from V and 8 from J, leaving 8 bases between them. CDR3 residues: CSARAYTGYTF. The CDR3 DNA sequence: TGCAGTGCTAGAGCGTACACCGGCTACACCTTC.

This chain connects TRBV5-1 to TRBJ2-7, with 9 bases that match TRBD1. Per germline, CDR1 SGHRS and CDR2 YFSETQ. Germline trimming cut 0 bases from V and 6 bases from J; bases unmatched to any gene: 7. The CDR3 length is 15 residues. CDR3 region: CASSLGTGVRGEQYF. CDR3 nucleotide sequence: TGCGCCAGCAGCTTGGGGACAGGGGTACGTGGCGAGCAGTACTTC.

The V and J genes are TRBV19 and TRBJ1-5; D possibly corresponds to TRBD1 (5 bases). V lost 11 bases and J lost 6, with 14 bases in between. The CDR3 loop spans 12 amino acids. Germline assignment: CDR1 LNHDA and CDR2 SQIVND (reference sequence). DNA of the CDR3: TGTGCCGGGACTACGATAACTCAGCCCCAGCATTTT. This sequence encodes CAGTTITQPQHF.

The chain employs TRBV7-2 and TRBJ1-4; D uncertain. Germline assignment: CDR1 SGHTA and CDR2 FQGNSA. Trimming pared 1 base from V and 8 bases from J, leaving 14 bases between. The length of the CDR3 is 15 residues. Here the CDR3 DNA reads TGTGCCAGCAGCTTAGGGGGAGCCGATCGGGAAAAACTGTTTTTT. Translation: CASSLGGADREKLFF.

The V and J genes are TRBV7-2 and TRBJ1-2; TRBD1 matches 7 bases. CDR1 and CDR2 from the germline V gene are SGHTA and FQGNSA. CDR3 length: 14 residues. V lost 3 bases, J lost 4 bases, and 5 bases stayed unmatched. In DNA, the CDR3 is TGTGCCAGCAGCTTCGGACAGGCCATCTATGGCTACACCTTC. Its protein product is CASSFGQAIYGYTF.

This clone was observed a few times. The chain carries TRBV29-1 and TRBJ2-5; the match to TRBD2 covers 13 bases. The CDR3 has 14 amino acids. Germline assignment: CDR1 SQVTM and CDR2 ANQGSEA. With 4 bases clipped from V and 5 bases from J, the junction kept 4 bases outside the gene matches. CDR3 DNA: TGCAGCGTTGGGACTAGCGGGAGATCGGAGACCCAGTACTTC. Its translation is CSVGTSGRSETQYF.

CDR3 amino acids: CASTPRGGVSETQYF. The CDR3 DNA is TGTGCCAGCACCCCCCGGGGGGGCGTTTCGGAGACCCAGTACTTC. The chain carries TRBV27 and TRBJ2-5; 8 bases match TRBD2. The germline gives CDR1 MNHEY, CDR2 SMNVEV (reference sequence). V lost 7 bases to trimming and J lost 5 bases; unmatched junction nucleotides: 12. The CDR3 has 15 amino acids.

The chain joins TRBV20-1 to TRBJ2-5; D gene unclear. Germline loops: CDR1 DFQATT, CDR2 SNEGSKA (reference sequence). The CDR3 contains 10 residues. Trimming cost V 6 bases and J 9 bases, with 11 bases left between them. Here the CDR3 reads CSAPSRAQYF. The CDR3 DNA is TGCAGTGCGCCGAGCCGGGCCCAGTACTTC.

The J gene is TRBJ2-3, the V gene TRBV15; a possible D gene is TRBD2 (6 bases). CDR1 is LNHNV, CDR2 YYDKDF, per germline (reference sequence). CDR3 length: 19 residues. Deletions cut 0 bases from V and 2 bases from J, with 21 bases between. The CDR3, as DNA: TGTGCCACCAGCAGAGATCTGGCTAGCGACTACACTACCACAGATACGCAGTATTTT. Its protein is CATSRDLASDYTTTDTQYF.

This chain uses TRBV7-6 with TRBJ2-5; TRBD2 matches 10 bases. This CDR3 comprises 18 residues. After removal of 5 bases from V and 0 bases from J, the junction contained 12 bases not matched to a gene. Germline values: CDR1 SGHVS, CDR2 FNYEAQ. CDR3 sequence reads: CASSAPISSGSDQETQYF. The CDR3 bases are TGTGCCAGCAGCGCCCCCATATCTAGCGGGAGTGACCAAGAGACCCAGTACTTC.

V gene TRBV7-6 combines with J gene TRBJ1-3; TRBD1 is a possible D gene (6 bases). V was trimmed by 2 bases and J by 3 bases, leaving 14 bases between them. This CDR3 contains 16 residues. Germline lookup yields CDR1 SGHVS and CDR2 FNYEAQ. The DNA of the CDR3 is TGTGCCAGCAGCTTACAAGGACAGACACTTGGAAACACCATATATTTT. This translates into CASSLQGQTLGNTIYF.

This chain joins TRBV12-3 or TRBV12-4 and TRBJ1-2; TRBD1 matches at 7 bases. The CDR3 runs to 13 residues. V lost 6 bases and J lost 5; bases outside the gene matches: 6. The CDR3 protein is CASRLGTAYGYTF. CDR3 DNA sequence: TGTGCCAGCAGACTCGGGACAGCATATGGCTACACCTTC.

Only a few counts were recorded for this clone. This chain links TRBV19 with TRBJ1-1, with D perhaps TRBD1 (6 bases). With 6 bases removed from V and 5 bases from J, the gap between germline ends came to 16 bases. Germline assignment: CDR1 LNHDA and CDR2 SQIVND (reference sequence). The CDR3 is 14 amino acids. The CDR3 loop reads CASRNRASVTEAFF. In DNA form, the CDR3 reads TGTGCCAGTAGAAACAGGGCCAGTGTGACTGAAGCTTTCTTT.